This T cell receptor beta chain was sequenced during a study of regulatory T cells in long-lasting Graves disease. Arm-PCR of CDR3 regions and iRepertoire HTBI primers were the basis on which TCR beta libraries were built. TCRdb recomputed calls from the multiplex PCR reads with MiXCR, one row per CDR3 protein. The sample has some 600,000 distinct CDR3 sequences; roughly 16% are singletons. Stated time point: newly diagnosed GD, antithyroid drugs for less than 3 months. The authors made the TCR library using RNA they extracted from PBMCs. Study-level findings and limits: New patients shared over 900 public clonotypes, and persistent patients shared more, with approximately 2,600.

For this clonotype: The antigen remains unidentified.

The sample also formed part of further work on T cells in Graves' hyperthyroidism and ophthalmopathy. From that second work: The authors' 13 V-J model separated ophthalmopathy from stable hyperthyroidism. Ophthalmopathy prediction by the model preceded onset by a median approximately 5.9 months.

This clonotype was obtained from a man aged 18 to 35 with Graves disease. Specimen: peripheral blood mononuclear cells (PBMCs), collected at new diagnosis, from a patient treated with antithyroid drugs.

This CDR3 is CASREPGQGLGNSPLHF. The CDR3 DNA follows: TGTGCCAGCAGAGAACCGGGACAGGGATTGGGTAATTCACCCCTCCACTTT. J is TRBJ1-6 and V is TRBV6-1, with 9 bases lining up with TRBD1. The trim removed 6 bases at V and 6 bases at J, leaving 12 bases unmatched. CDR1 and CDR2 from the germline V gene are MNHNS and SASEGT. CDR3 length: 17 residues.